One TCR beta chain is described in this entry. The data derive from a study of blood T cell repertoires in COVID-19. Germline CDR1 and CDR2: SQVTM and ANQGSEA. Trimming took off 6 bases at V and 6 bases at J, with 11 bases between the two ends. The CDR3 length is 11 residues. Profiling relied on immunoSEQ multiplex PCR, and the TCRdb table lists in-frame clones only, not all of them. In the table there are around 49,000 clones, around 86% of which are singletons. This TCR derives from a woman at least 80 years old with COVID-19, enrolled during active disease. The J gene is TRBJ1-1, the V gene TRBV29-1; D call uncertain. Sequenced input: peripheral blood. As DNA, the CDR3 is TGCAGCGTCGTTACCTTAGCTGAAGCTTTCTTT. It yields the protein CSVVTLAEAFF.